One and the same sample provided the 25 T cell receptor beta chains below, sequenced in a study of identical twins. TCRdb used MiXCR to reprocess the 5' RACE reads, holding one entry per CDR3 protein. The sample has around 960,000 distinct CDR3 sequences, around 12% seen once. The same data also contributed to another study, on yellow fever vaccine responses in identical twins.

Sample: PBMCs. The source is a woman in her late teens or twenties in good health.

The V gene is TRBV5-6, the J gene TRBJ2-1, with D perhaps TRBD1 (6 bases). CDR3 length equals 15 residues. Germline V gene data show CDR1 as SGHDT and CDR2 as YYEEEE. Trimming removed 0 bases at V and 6 bases at J, with 13 bases between. CDR3 in DNA: TGTGCCAGCAGCTTGGGGACAGTGGGGTTCAATGAGCAGTTCTTC. Translated: CASSLGTVGFNEQFF.

The rearrangement links TRBV20-1 to TRBJ1-1; D gene uncertain. CDR1 and CDR2 (germline): DFQATT, SNEGSKA (reference sequence). Trimming removed 0 bases at V and 7 bases at J, with 9 bases between. This CDR3 has 12 amino acids. CDR3 sequence: CSARELSGEAFF. CDR3 sequence (DNA): TGCAGTGCTAGAGAGTTATCAGGTGAAGCTTTCTTT.

This CDR3 reads CASGFGGNTEAFF. CDR3 coding DNA: TGTGCTAGTGGTTTCGGGGGGAACACTGAAGCTTTCTTT. The rearrangement joins TRBV12-5 to TRBJ1-1; D may be TRBD1 (5 bases). Germline V CDR1 and CDR2: LGHNT, FRNRAP. The CDR3 runs to 13 residues. Trimming shortened V by 3 bases and J by 1 base, and 6 bases separated the two germline ends.

The chain employs TRBV12-3 or TRBV12-4 and TRBJ2-3; either TRBD1 or TRBD2 may fit D (6 bases each). The CDR3 is 16 residues long. V lost 7 bases and J 3 bases, leaving 20 bases between the germline ends. This CDR3 is CASTSMGGGKTDTQYF. The DNA for the CDR3 is TGTGCCAGCACCTCCATGGGGGGCGGGAAGACAGATACGCAGTATTTT.

In this sample, this clonotype turned up a few times. The CDR3 loop reads CASSEAPGLAGGGYEQYF. As DNA, the CDR3 is TGTGCCAGCAGTGAAGCGCCGGGACTAGCGGGAGGAGGCTACGAGCAGTACTTC. The genes are TRBV2 and TRBJ2-7; the match to TRBD2 covers 15 bases. The germline gives CDR1 SNHLY, CDR2 FYNNEI. V was clipped by 0 bases and J by 3 bases; unmatched bases: 6. The CDR3 has 18 residues.

This clonotype was counted at least ten times. The chain joins TRBV7-9 to TRBJ2-5; D is perhaps TRBD2 (5 bases). The CDR3 length is 13 residues. Germline CDR1 reads SEHNR; CDR2 reads FQNEAQ (reference sequence). The V end lost 5 bases, the J end lost 3 bases, and 10 bases lay between the germline ends. CDR3 amino acids: CASSPDGEETQYF. CDR3 sequence (DNA): TGTGCCAGCAGCCCGGACGGGGAAGAGACCCAGTACTTC. Full variable domain (remainder filled in from reference TRBV7-9 and TRBJ2-5): DTGVSQNPRHKITKRGQNVTFRCDPISEHNRLYWYRQTLGQGPEFLTYFQNEAQLEKSRLLSDRFSAERPKGSFSTLEIQRTEQGDSAMYLCASSPDGEETQYFGPGTRLLVL.

This clonotype was observed a handful of times. CDR3 loop: CASSLRGRGQGNEQFF. For the CDR3, the DNA is TGTGCCAGCAGCTTAAGAGGGAGGGGGCAAGGCAATGAGCAGTTCTTC. The chain carries TRBV5-6 and TRBJ2-1; perhaps D is TRBD1 or TRBD2 (7 bases each). The CDR3 consists of 16 residues. Germline assignment: CDR1 SGHDT and CDR2 YYEEEE. V lost 2 bases and J 6 bases, leaving 18 bases between the germline ends.

This clonotype was counted between two and nine times. The chain recombines TRBV5-1 with TRBJ2-3, with D maybe TRBD2 (6 bases). V was clipped by 6 bases and J by 3 bases, with 14 bases between them. The CDR3 is 14 residues long. Germline-derived CDR1 and CDR2 are SGHRS and YFSETQ. This CDR3 reads CASTPGGTTDTQYF. The CDR3 DNA is TGCGCCAGCACCCCAGGAGGGACTACAGATACGCAGTATTTT.

V gene TRBV11-3 combines with J gene TRBJ2-1; TRBD1 might be the D (5 bases). V dropped 0 bases and J dropped 7 bases, with 13 bases sitting between them. The CDR3 sequence is 15 residues long. CDR1 and CDR2 from the germline V gene are SGHNT and YENEEA. CDR3 nucleotides: TGTGCCAGCAGCTTAGAAGGTGGCAGGGTTAATGAGCAGTTCTTC. Encoded protein: CASSLEGGRVNEQFF.

This clonotype was counted between two and nine times. This CDR3 reads CASSLVPETEAFF. In DNA, the CDR3 is TGCGCCAGCAGCTTGGTCCCAGAGACTGAAGCTTTCTTT. The rearrangement joins TRBV5-1 to TRBJ1-1, with D unresolved. The CDR3 covers 13 residues. The germline CDR1 and CDR2 sequences are SGHRS and YFSETQ. Trimming took 0 bases from V and 5 from J, leaving 8 bases between them.

The chain is built from TRBV20-1 and TRBJ2-2; 7 bases agree with TRBD2. The CDR3 is made up of 15 amino acids. V lost 0 bases and J lost 3; bases outside the gene matches: 4. Looked up from germline, CDR1 is DFQATT and CDR2 is SNEGSKA (reference sequence). CDR3 in DNA: TGCAGTGCTAGAGATCAGGCGGGAGACACCGGGGAGCTGTTTTTT. This encodes CSARDQAGDTGELFF.

Only a few counts were recorded for this clonotype. The chain links TRBV29-1 to TRBJ1-1, with D possibly being TRBD1 (5 bases). V lost 7 bases, J lost 0 bases, and 12 bases lay in between. The CDR3 has 13 residues. The germline V gene has CDR1 SQVTM and CDR2 ANQGSEA. The CDR3 DNA reads as TGCAGCGGGGTACAGGATCTGAACACTGAAGCTTTCTTT. Translation gives CSGVQDLNTEAFF.

This clonotype showed up just a few times. The chain is built from TRBV5-5 and TRBJ2-7, with a possible D match to TRBD2 (5 bases). This CDR3 is 14 amino acids long. Germline lookup yields CDR1 SGHKS and CDR2 YYEKEE (reference sequence). V shed 0 bases and J shed 3 bases, with 10 bases lying between them. CDR3 loop: CASSLERVDYEQYV. CDR3 coding DNA: TGTGCCAGCAGCTTGGAGAGGGTAGACTACGAGCAGTACGTC.

This clonotype was detected a few times. The chain carries TRBV6-5 and TRBJ2-3, with D hard to call. Germline V CDR1 and CDR2: MNHEY, SVGAGI. Deletions cut 3 bases from V and 3 bases from J, with 10 bases between. This CDR3 has 14 residues. The DNA for the CDR3 is TGTGCCAGCAGTTATAAACTTGCGACAGATACGCAGTATTTT. It encodes CASSYKLATDTQYF.

CDR3 loop: CASSLQRGAGETQYF. As DNA, the CDR3 is TGTGCCAGCAGCTTACAGCGGGGGGCCGGGGAGACCCAGTACTTC. This chain uses TRBV5-5 with TRBJ2-5, with TRBD2 identical over 9 bases. This CDR3 has 15 residues. Losses at the gene ends were 2 bases for V and 5 bases for J; bases not matched to a gene: 7. Germline CDR1 is SGHKS and CDR2 is YYEKEE (reference sequence).

This clonotype appeared a few times. This chain's CDR3 is CASSARTGGGYEQYV. In nucleotides, the CDR3 is TGTGCCAGCAGTGCCCGGACAGGGGGCGGATACGAGCAGTACGTC. The chain carries TRBV28 and TRBJ2-7, with 11 bases matching TRBD1. The CDR3 is made up of 15 amino acids. Looked up from germline, CDR1 is MDHEN and CDR2 is SYDVKM. Losses at the gene ends were 5 bases for V and 4 bases for J; bases not matched to a gene: 7.

The rearrangement links TRBV5-1 to TRBJ2-7; 14 positions agree with TRBD2. This CDR3 is built from 15 residues. In germline, CDR1 is SGHRS, CDR2 YFSETQ. J was trimmed by 6 bases and V by 4 bases; bases with no gene match: 6. CDR3 amino acids: CASSQTSGRAGEQYF. CDR3 DNA sequence: TGCGCCAGCAGCCAGACTAGCGGGAGGGCCGGCGAGCAGTACTTC.

This clonotype appeared a few times. The rearrangement joins TRBV12-3 or TRBV12-4 to TRBJ2-3, with TRBD1 identical over 8 bases. Trimming removed 4 bases from V and 2 bases from J; junction bases left unmatched: 2. The length of the CDR3 is 14 residues. The CDR3 protein is CASSWTGNTDTQYF. DNA of the CDR3: TGTGCCAGCAGTTGGACAGGGAACACAGATACGCAGTATTTT.

The CDR3 sequence: CASGLQGPPSYEQYV. In DNA form, the CDR3 reads TGCGCCAGCGGGTTACAGGGCCCCCCCTCCTACGAGCAGTACGTC. V and J are TRBV10-1 and TRBJ2-7; a possible D gene is TRBD1 (6 bases). Germline V gene lookup returns CDR1 WNHNN and CDR2 SYGVQD (reference sequence). The CDR3 has 15 residues. Trimming took 8 bases from V and 0 from J, leaving 17 bases between them.

A few counts support this clonotype. The rearrangement links TRBV5-1 to TRBJ2-7; D is possibly TRBD1 (6 bases). The germline CDR1 and CDR2 sequences are SGHRS and YFSETQ. The V end was cut by 3 bases, the J end by 6 bases, with 16 bases between. This CDR3 comprises 14 residues. CDR3 nucleotides: TGCGCCAGCAGCTCCGGACAGAAGATTGGCGAGCAGTACTTC. This sequence encodes CASSSGQKIGEQYF.

This clonotype has more than one count but fewer than ten. The chain combines TRBV7-8 with TRBJ2-3; no clear D gene. CDR1 and CDR2 (germline): SGHVS, FQNEAQ. The CDR3 covers 13 residues. V was cut by 7 bases and J by 6 bases, with 14 bases left in between. The chain's CDR3 is CASTPNPTDTQYF. The CDR3 nucleotides are TGTGCCAGCACCCCCAACCCGACGGATACGCAGTATTTT.

A few counts support this clonotype. V is TRBV15 and J is TRBJ1-1; no firm D call. Germline-derived CDR1 and CDR2 are LNHNV and YYDKDF (reference sequence). The CDR3 is made up of 15 amino acids. Trimming removed 0 bases from V and 2 bases from J, with 10 bases in between. The CDR3 DNA reads as TGTGCCACCAGCAGAGATGAGGCGGGAAACACTGAAGCTTTCTTT. Translating it yields CATSRDEAGNTEAFF.

This clonotype has a handful of counts. CDR3 DNA sequence: TGTGCCAGCAGTTTCAAGGGACTAGCGGGAGGGTCTCATGAGCAGTTCTTC. Translated: CASSFKGLAGGSHEQFF. The chain uses TRBV12-3 or TRBV12-4 and TRBJ2-1; 16 bases map to TRBD2. The CDR3 is 17 residues long. Germline trimming cut 3 bases from V and 8 bases from J; bases unmatched to any gene: 7.

The V call is TRBV12-3 or TRBV12-4, the J call TRBJ1-2; D remains ambiguous. The length of the CDR3 is 10 residues. Trimming shortened V by 4 bases and J by 6 bases, and 3 bases separated the two germline ends. The CDR3 reads CASSSDGYTF. The CDR3 bases are TGTGCCAGCAGTTCAGATGGCTACACCTTC.

This clonotype was recorded many times. CDR3 loop: CASSRADLPGGELFF. The CDR3 DNA reads TGTGCCAGCAGTCGGGCGGACCTCCCGGGTGGGGAGCTGTTTTTT. The gene calls are TRBV28 and TRBJ2-2; no reliable D call. From germline, CDR1 is MDHEN and CDR2 SYDVKM. There are 15 residues in the CDR3. The V end was cut by 5 bases, the J end by 8 bases, with 18 bases between. Full variable domain (missing parts from reference TRBV28 and TRBJ2-2): DVKVTQSSRYLVKRTGEKVFLECVQDMDHENMFWYRQDPGLGLRLIYFSYDVKMKEKGDIPEGYSVSREKKERFSLILESASTNQTSMYLCASSRADLPGGELFFGEGSRLTVL.